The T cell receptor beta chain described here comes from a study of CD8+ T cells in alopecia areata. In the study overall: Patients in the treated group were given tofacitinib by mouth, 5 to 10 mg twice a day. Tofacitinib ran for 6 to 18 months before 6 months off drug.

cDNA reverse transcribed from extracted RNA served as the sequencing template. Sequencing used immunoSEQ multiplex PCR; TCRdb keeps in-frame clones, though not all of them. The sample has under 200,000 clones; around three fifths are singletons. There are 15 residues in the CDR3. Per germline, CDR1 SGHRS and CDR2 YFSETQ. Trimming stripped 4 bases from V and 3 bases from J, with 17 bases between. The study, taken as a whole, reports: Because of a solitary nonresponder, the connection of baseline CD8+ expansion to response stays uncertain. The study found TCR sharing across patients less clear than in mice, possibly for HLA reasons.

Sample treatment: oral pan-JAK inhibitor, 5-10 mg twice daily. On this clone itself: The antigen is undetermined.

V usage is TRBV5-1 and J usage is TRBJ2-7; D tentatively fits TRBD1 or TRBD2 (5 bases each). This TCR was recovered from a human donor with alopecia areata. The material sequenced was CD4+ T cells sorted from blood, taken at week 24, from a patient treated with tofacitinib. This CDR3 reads CASSARGGSDYEQYF. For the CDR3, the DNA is TGCGCCAGCAGCGCCCGTGGGGGTTCAGACTACGAGCAGTACTTC.